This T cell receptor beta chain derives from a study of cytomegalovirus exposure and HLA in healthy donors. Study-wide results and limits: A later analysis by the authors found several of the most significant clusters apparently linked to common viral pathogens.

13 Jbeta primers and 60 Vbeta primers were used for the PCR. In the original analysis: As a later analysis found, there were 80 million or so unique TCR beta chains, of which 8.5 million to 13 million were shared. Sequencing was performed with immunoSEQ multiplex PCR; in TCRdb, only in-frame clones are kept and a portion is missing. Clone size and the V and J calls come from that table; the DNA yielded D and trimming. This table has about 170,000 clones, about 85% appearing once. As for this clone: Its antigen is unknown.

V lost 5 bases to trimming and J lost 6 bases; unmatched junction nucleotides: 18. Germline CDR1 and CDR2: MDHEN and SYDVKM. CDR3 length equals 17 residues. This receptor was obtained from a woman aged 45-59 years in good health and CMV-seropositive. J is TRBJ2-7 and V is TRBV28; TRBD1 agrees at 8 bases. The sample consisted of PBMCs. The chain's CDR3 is CASSLPPDRALVSEQYF. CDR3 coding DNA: TGTGCCAGCAGTCTACCTCCGGACAGGGCCCTAGTTTCCGAGCAGTACTTC.